Presented here are 8 T cell receptor beta chains from one specimen sequenced in a study of blood T cells in healthy people across ages. The second PCR ran roughly 6 to 11 cycles with a sample-barcoded 5' primer and J-beta primers. TCRdb redid the calling of the 5' RACE reads with MiXCR, one entry per CDR3 protein. The sample includes hundreds of thousands of distinct CDR3 sequences, 20% to 25% of them seen just once. Sequenced input: blood. These TCRs come from a man between 65 and 79 years old in good health.

This clonotype was detected only a few times. The chain carries TRBV5-1 and TRBJ1-4; D possibly corresponds to TRBD1 (5 bases). Per germline, CDR1 SGHRS and CDR2 YFSETQ. Trimming removed 2 bases from V and 5 bases from J, with 13 bases in between. The length of the CDR3 is 15 residues. The CDR3 spells CASSFGRGRNEKLFF. The CDR3 bases are TGCGCCAGCAGCTTTGGGAGGGGACGGAATGAAAAACTGTTTTTT.

The chain joins TRBV12-3 or TRBV12-4 to TRBJ2-3; 13 bases line up with TRBD2. This CDR3 comprises 17 residues. The J segment lost 2 bases and the V segment lost 8 bases, leaving 10 bases of the junction unmatched. CDR3 nucleotide sequence: TGTGCCAGCGGTCCCGGGACTAGCGGGATGGCCACAGATACGCAGTATTTT. This sequence encodes CASGPGTSGMATDTQYF.

This clonotype was detected only a few times. The chain employs TRBV7-2 and TRBJ1-2; maybe TRBD1 (5 bases). The germline gives CDR1 SGHTA, CDR2 FQGNSA. This CDR3 is built from 11 residues. Trimming took off 9 bases at V and 7 bases at J, with 12 bases between the two ends. CDR3 sequence reads: CASVGGAGYTF. CDR3 coding DNA: TGTGCCAGTGTAGGTGGGGCTGGCTACACCTTC. Combining the CDR3 with reference TRBV7-2 and TRBJ1-2 gives the whole variable domain GAGVSQSPSNKVTEKGKDVELRCDPISGHTALYWYRQSLGQGLEFLIYFQGNSAPDKSGLPSDRFSAERTGGSVSTLTIQRTQQEDSAVYLCASVGGAGYTFGSGTRLTVV.

The chain carries TRBV6-1 and TRBJ1-5; TRBD1 might be the D (6 bases). The CDR3 loop spans 15 amino acids. V shed 5 bases and J shed 2 bases, with 13 bases lying between them. Germline V CDR1 and CDR2: MNHNS, SASEGT. The CDR3 here is CASSKGQIGNQPQHF. The CDR3, as DNA: TGTGCCAGCAGTAAAGGACAGATAGGCAATCAGCCCCAGCATTTT.

The chain combines TRBV7-6 with TRBJ2-3, with D possibly matching TRBD2 (6 bases). This CDR3 spans 14 amino acids. CDR1 is SGHVS, CDR2 FNYEAQ, per germline. Trimming stripped 1 base from V and 3 bases from J, with 8 bases between. For the CDR3, the DNA is TGTGCCAGCAGCTTAGTTGCGGGAACAGATACGCAGTATTTT. Its protein product is CASSLVAGTDTQYF. Filled out from reference TRBV7-6 and TRBJ2-3, the complete variable domain reads GAGVSQSPRYKVTKRGQDVALRCDPISGHVSLYWYRQALGQGPEFLTYFNYEAQQDKSGLPNDRFSAERPEGSISTLTIQRTEQRDSAMYRCASSLVAGTDTQYFGPGTRLTVL.

This clonotype was observed a handful of times. This chain uses TRBV6-6 with TRBJ2-7; D gene uncertain. V was shortened by 4 bases and J by 6 bases, with 10 bases between the two germline ends. CDR3 length: 12 amino acids. Germline V gene sequence: CDR1 MNHNY, CDR2 SVGAGI (reference sequence). The CDR3 here is CASSFSGSEQYF. The CDR3 nucleotides read TGTGCCAGCAGTTTCTCAGGCTCCGAGCAGTACTTC.

This clonotype was seen a few times. This chain uses TRBV2 with TRBJ1-4; D is ambiguous. The ends were cut back, 1 base at V and 0 bases at J, with 6 bases in the middle. This CDR3 is built from 15 residues. The germline V gene has CDR1 SNHLY and CDR2 FYNNEI. CDR3 nucleotide sequence: TGTGCCAGCAGTGAAGTAGGAGCAACTAATGAAAAACTGTTTTTT. The encoded protein is CASSEVGATNEKLFF. Complete variable domain (other parts from reference TRBV2 and TRBJ1-4): EPEVTQTPSHQVTQMGQEVILRCVPISNHLYFYWYRQILGQKVEFLVSFYNNEISEKSEIFDDQFSVERPDGSNFTLKIRSTKLEDSAMYFCASSEVGATNEKLFFGSGTQLSVL.

This clonotype turned up a few times. A much larger clone differs by one base, so this may be a read error. The gene calls are TRBV7-9 and TRBJ2-2, with D uncertain. The CDR3 is made up of 14 amino acids. V lost 1 base, J lost 1 base, and 4 bases lay in between. Germline V gives CDR1 SEHNR, CDR2 FQNEAQ (reference sequence). The DNA of the CDR3 is TGTGCCAGCAGCTTAGAGATGAACACCGGGGAGCTGTTTTTT. This sequence encodes CASSLEMNTGELFF.